This T cell receptor beta chain was obtained from a study of Graves' ophthalmopathy and Graves' hyperthyroidism. RNA transcripts were the template, and TCR beta CDR3 regions were amplified from them. First-round RT-PCR used HTBI primers; second-round multiplex PCR followed. MiXCR was run by TCRdb on the multiplex PCR reads, yielding one entry per CDR3 protein. Among approximately 700,000 distinct CDR3 sequences listed, approximately 39% were seen once. The V gene's germline CDR1 is SNHLY and CDR2 FYNNEI. The CDR3 totals 13 residues. V gave up 10 bases and J gave up 3 bases, with 13 bases separating them. This clonotype appeared many times.

This TCR was sampled from an adult man with Graves' ophthalmopathy. The rearrangement links TRBV2 to TRBJ1-5; D unclear. Sequenced input: peripheral blood. The CDR3 nucleotides read TGTGCCACGGCGGCGGGAAACAATCAGCCCCAGCATTTT. Translation: CATAAGNNQPQHF. Full variable domain (rest looked up from reference TRBV2 and TRBJ1-5): EPEVTQTPSHQVTQMGQEVILRCVPISNHLYFYWYRQILGQKVEFLVSFYNNEISEKSEIFDDQFSVERPDGSNFTLKIRSTKLEDSAMYFCATAAGNNQPQHFGDGTRLSIL.